This T cell receptor (beta chain) appears in the sequencing data of a study of blood T cell repertoires in COVID-19. Study-level information: Collection of acute and convalescent COVID-19 samples took place in the United States, Italy and Spain.

CDR1 and CDR2 (germline): SGHRS, YFSETQ. The V end lost 5 bases, the J end lost 8 bases, and 11 bases lay between the germline ends. The CDR3 extends over 12 amino acids. Original handling: Reference gene primer amplification in the assay estimated nucleated cell counts. Repertoires were generated with immunoSEQ multiplex PCR, while TCRdb's copy carries only in-frame clones and drops some. The V and J calls and clone size come from that table; D and trimming were worked out from the DNA. Of hundreds of thousands of clones detected, 80% to 90% appear once; the ten largest clones hold approximately 1.4%.

This TCR derives from a man older than 75 with acute or convalescent COVID-19. The source material was peripheral blood. The gene calls are TRBV5-1 and TRBJ2-1; D is perhaps TRBD2 (5 bases). The CDR3 coding sequence is TGCGCCAGCAGAACCGGGCGGGATGAGCAGTTCTTC. Protein sequence: CASRTGRDEQFF.